The rows below give T cell receptor beta chains drawn from one sample of a study of T cell responses to AZD1222 COVID-19 vaccine. The table came from immunoSEQ multiplex PCR; TCRdb's copy has only in-frame clones and leaves some out. The sample includes 150,000 or so clones, just under 95% seen only once; the top ten take around 0.96%. The sequenced sample was peripheral blood, obtained on day 0 of AZD1222 vaccination. The receptor source for this set is an adult in good health. Each CDR3 is given with its conserved first and last residue. D genes are given only for firm matches. Clone size, where shown, is once, few, many, or a class for clones that have expanded.

>TRBJ2-1|TRBD1|NA|TRBV29-1
TGCAGCGTTGAATATTCTCAGGGACAGAGGTACAATGAGCAGTTCTTC
CSVEYSQGQRYNEQFF
>TRBJ2-7|TRBD1|NA|TRBV27
TGTGCCAGCAGACCCGGGGACAGGGCGGGCTACGAGCAGTACTTC
CASRPGDRAGYEQYF
>TRBJ2-7|TRBD2|NA|TRBV13
TGTGCCAGCAGCTTAGAGGGAGCGGGGGTCTACGAGCAGTACTTC
CASSLEGAGVYEQYF
>TRBJ1-1|NA|NA|TRBV30
TGTGCCTGGAGTGTAGGGGGTGGGGACACTGAAGCTTTCTTT
CAWSVGGGDTEAFF
>TRBJ1-1|NA|NA|TRBV12-5
TGTGCTAGTGGTCCCCGGGTGGAAGCTTTCTTT
CASGPRVEAFF
>TRBJ2-3|TRBD2|NA|TRBV5-1
TGCGCCAGCAGCCCCGGGGGGGCGAACACAGATACGCAGTATTTT
CASSPGGANTDTQYF
>TRBJ1-5|NA|few|TRBV5-1
TGCGCCAGCAGCACGGGGACAAGCAATCAGCCCCAGCATTTT
CASSTGTSNQPQHF
>TRBJ1-6|TRBD1|NA|TRBV6-5
TGTGCCAGCAGACACCGGGACAGGGAGCCACCCCTCCACTTT
CASRHRDREPPLHF
>TRBJ2-3|TRBD2|NA|TRBV6-2/TRBV6-3
TGTGCCAGCAGTTACAATCCTTACCGGGGGGGCCCAGATACGCAGTATTTT
CASSYNPYRGGPDTQYF
>TRBJ1-1|NA|NA|TRBV20-1
TGCAGTGCTAGACCGAACACTGAAGCTTTCTTT
CSARPNTEAFF
>TRBJ2-1|NA|NA|TRBV4-2
TGTGCCAGCAGAGCTTACCCCTCCTACAATGAGCAGTTCTTC
CASRAYPSYNEQFF
>TRBJ2-5|NA|NA|TRBV5-1
TGCGCCAGCAGCTTGGCAAAACAAGAGACCCAGTACTTC
CASSLAKQETQYF
>TRBJ1-2|TRBD1|NA|TRBV7-2
TGTGCCGGATTGGGACAGGGGGCGCGGGGCTACACCTTC
CAGLGQGARGYTF
>TRBJ1-5|NA|once|TRBV28
TGTGCCAGTAGACCTTTCCCCCGGGATAGCAATCAGCCCCAGCATTTT
CASRPFPRDSNQPQHF
>TRBJ1-4|TRBD1|NA|TRBV18
TGTGCCAGCTCCCCGGGACAGCCTAATGAAAAACTGTTTTTT
CASSPGQPNEKLFF
>TRBJ1-3|NA|NA|TRBV18
TGTGCCAGCTCACCAGCCCCAGACCCTGGAAACACCATATATTTT
CASSPAPDPGNTIYF
>TRBJ1-4|NA|NA|TRBV19
TGTGCCAGTGAACGGGGCAGTTCTAATGAAAAACTGTTTTTT
CASERGSSNEKLFF
>TRBJ2-3|NA|NA|TRBV18
TGTGCCAGCTCGCTGGTAGATACGCAGTATTTT
CASSLVDTQYF
>TRBJ1-1|NA|NA|TRBV30
TGTGCCTGGAGCTACAACGCCGGGGGGGTTGCTTTCTTT
CAWSYNAGGVAFF
>TRBJ1-5|TRBD1|NA|TRBV18
TGTGCCAGCTCACAGGCAGGGGGCTGGGTTCAGCCCCAGCATTTT
CASSQAGGWVQPQHF
>TRBJ2-1|NA|NA|TRBV4-3
TGCGCCAGCAGCCAAGAGTCTTACAATGAGCAGTTCTTC
CASSQESYNEQFF
>TRBJ1-1|NA|NA|TRBV6-5
TGTGCCAGCAGCCAAGCGTCTGAAGCTTTCTTT
CASSQASEAFF
>TRBJ1-5|NA|NA|TRBV6-5
TGTGCCAGCAGCTTCACACTTAGCAATCAGCCCCAGCATTTT
CASSFTLSNQPQHF
>TRBJ1-2|TRBD1|once|TRBV27
TGTGCCAGCAGTTTACAGTTCGGGGCAGGGGGCTATGGCTACACCTTC
CASSLQFGAGGYGYTF
>TRBJ2-3|NA|NA|TRBV7-3
TGTGCCAGCAGCTTGACTCGGGGAAATACGCAGTATTTT
CASSLTRGNTQYF
>TRBJ2-1|TRBD1|NA|TRBV6-5
TGTGCCAGCAGAATCGGGACAGGTGACTACAATGAGCAGTTCTTC
CASRIGTGDYNEQFF
>TRBJ1-2|NA|NA|TRBV10-3
TGTGCCATCAAACAGAGAGATTTGGGTGGCTACACCTTC
CAIKQRDLGGYTF
>TRBJ1-1|NA|NA|TRBV4-3
TGCGCCAGCAGCCAAGATTCAGTGACAGATAACACTGAAGCTTTCTTT
CASSQDSVTDNTEAFF
>TRBJ2-1|NA|NA|TRBV4-2
TGTGCCAGCAGCCAAGATGACAGGACCTACAATGAGCAGTTCTTC
CASSQDDRTYNEQFF
>TRBJ1-1|NA|NA|TRBV6-2/TRBV6-3
TGTGCCAGCAGTTACTCGGGCCTCACTCGGGTCAAAGCTTTCTTT
CASSYSGLTRVKAFF
>TRBJ2-7|NA|NA|TRBV4-1
TGCGCCAGCAGCCAAGAGCTCCCGTGGCAGAACTACGAGCAGTACTTC
CASSQELPWQNYEQYF
>TRBJ2-1|NA|NA|TRBV6-5
TGTGCCAGCAGTTTTGCAGGGTTCTCTTACAATGAGCAGTTCTTC
CASSFAGFSYNEQFF
>TRBJ2-2|NA|once|TRBV11-2
TGTGCCAGCAGCTTATATCAGGGGTCGAACACCGGGGAGCTGTTTTTT
CASSLYQGSNTGELFF
>TRBJ1-2|NA|few|TRBV27
TGTGCCAGCAGTTTAGTGGGCTCTAACTATGGCTACACCTTC
CASSLVGSNYGYTF
>TRBJ1-6|NA|NA|TRBV7-9
TGTGCCAGCAGCTTACTCGGGGTACCCCTCCACTTT
CASSLLGVPLHF
>TRBJ2-1|NA|NA|TRBV30
TGTGCCTGGAGTGTGGGGATCAATGAGCAGTTCTTC
CAWSVGINEQFF
>TRBJ1-2|NA|NA|TRBV25-1
TGTGCCAGCAGTGAGTTCAGTAACTATGGCTACACCTTC
CASSEFSNYGYTF